The T cell receptor beta chain under discussion was sequenced for a study of cytomegalovirus exposure and HLA in healthy donors. Study as a whole: Early released data had roughly 81 million unique TCRs, all coming from HLA-typed donors.

CDR3 length: 11 amino acids. Germline V gives CDR1 SGHNT, CDR2 YYREEE (reference sequence). V was shortened by 4 bases and J by 7 bases, with 8 bases between the two germline ends. Each donor was healthy, and each was a bone marrow donor. Amplification used 60 Vbeta primers and 13 Jbeta primers. Sequenced by immunoSEQ multiplex PCR; TCRdb stores in-frame clones only, minus some. This sample has about 200,000 clones, with roughly 70% found just once. This chain links TRBV5-4 with TRBJ1-1, with D hard to call. The sequence came from a woman in her twenties or thirties in good health and CMV-seronegative. The source material was PBMCs. The CDR3 DNA follows: TGTGCCAGCAGCCACCGCGGTGAAGCTTTCTTT. Its protein product is CASSHRGEAFF. Supplemented by reference TRBV5-4 and TRBJ1-1, the full variable domain reads ETGVTQSPTHLIKTRGQQVTLRCSSQSGHNTVSWYQQALGQGPQFIFQYYREEENGRGNFPPRFSGLQFPNYSSELNVNALELDDSALYLCASSHRGEAFFGQGTRLTVV.